A single T cell receptor (beta chain) is shown here with its context. Its target is not known. Germline lookup yields CDR1 LGHDT and CDR2 YNNKEL (reference sequence). V shed 5 bases and J 7 bases; nucleotides not matched to a gene: 10. The CDR3 contains 14 residues. The sample originates from a study of T cell responses to AZD1222 COVID-19 vaccine. Study-level results: Researchers report vaccine-associated CD4 TCRs spanning spike, with dominance at 160-218 and 743-854. In a largely white British group with more females than males, clonal diversity was possibly underestimated.

TCRdb keeps only in-frame clones here, not all; method: immunoSEQ multiplex PCR. This table holds approximately 110,000 clones, around 95% found once. The sample consisted of peripheral blood, taken on day 0 of AZD1222 vaccination. V is TRBV3-1 (or the pseudogene TRBV3-2) and J is TRBJ2-7; 8 nucleotides match TRBD2. This TCR derives from an adult in good health. The CDR3 protein is CASSNSSGYREQYF. The DNA for the CDR3 is TGTGCCAGCAGCAACTCTAGCGGGTATAGGGAGCAGTACTTC.